One and the same sample provided the 21 T cell receptor beta chains below, sequenced in a study of T cell responses to AZD1222 COVID-19 vaccine. Produced via immunoSEQ multiplex PCR; TCRdb's table is partial and in-frame only. This sample has tens of thousands of clones, with roughly nine tenths found just once. The sequencing used peripheral blood, collected 28 days after the second AZD1222 dose. These receptors all stem from an adult who received the AZD1222 COVID-19 vaccine.

V is TRBV28 and J is TRBJ1-4, with D possibly matching TRBD1 (5 bases). Trimming stripped 3 bases from V and 4 bases from J, with 9 bases between. This CDR3 spans 14 amino acids. Germline CDR1 MDHEN, CDR2 SYDVKM. The CDR3 protein is CASSLGQFNEKLFF. The CDR3 bases are TGTGCCAGCAGTTTGGGGCAGTTTAATGAAAAACTGTTTTTT.

V and J are TRBV7-8 and TRBJ2-3, with 8 positions matching TRBD2. The CDR3 extends over 16 amino acids. CDR1 and CDR2 (germline): SGHVS, FQNEAQ. The ends lost 0 bases at V and 6 bases at J; junction bases unmatched: 8. The CDR3: CASSLAGRGDLDTQYF. The CDR3 nucleotides are TGTGCCAGCAGCTTAGCGGGGCGGGGGGATTTGGATACGCAGTATTTT. Combining the CDR3 with reference TRBV7-8 and TRBJ2-3 gives the whole variable domain GAGVSQSPRYKVAKRGQDVALRCDPISGHVSLFWYQQALGQGPEFLTYFQNEAQLDKSGLPSDRFFAERPEGSVSTLKIQRTQQEDSAVYLCASSLAGRGDLDTQYFGPGTRLTVL.

The chain has TRBV5-6 and TRBJ1-2; D possibly corresponds to TRBD1 (6 bases). The CDR3 covers 14 residues. CDR1 SGHDT and CDR2 YYEEEE come from the germline V gene. Trimming shortened V by 2 bases and J by 8 bases, and 16 bases separated the two germline ends. CDR3 sequence reads: CASSFRRGSYGYTF. The CDR3, as DNA: TGTGCCAGCAGCTTTCGCAGGGGCTCCTACGGCTACACCTTC.

This sequence joins TRBV12-3 or TRBV12-4 and TRBJ1-1; D is uncertain. The V end lost 1 base, the J end lost 1 base, and 1 base lay between the germline ends. The CDR3 runs to 12 residues. The CDR3 DNA follows: TGTGCCAGCAGTTTAGAGAACACTGAAGCTTTCTTT. This sequence encodes CASSLENTEAFF.

The J gene is TRBJ2-7, the V gene TRBV5-1, with D perhaps TRBD2 (5 bases). Germline CDR1 and CDR2: SGHRS and YFSETQ. Deletions cut 1 base from V and 0 bases from J, with 11 bases between. This CDR3 has 15 residues. The CDR3 reads CASSLSLGSSYEQYF. The CDR3 region has the DNA TGCGCCAGCAGCTTGAGCCTGGGGAGCTCCTACGAGCAGTACTTC.

V and J are TRBV4-2 and TRBJ2-1, with 10 bases lining up with TRBD2. The germline gives CDR1 LGHNA, CDR2 YNFKEQ. The V gene end was trimmed by 4 bases and the J gene end by 7 bases; junction bases not matched to a gene: 10. This CDR3 is 16 amino acids long. The CDR3 DNA reads as TGTGCCAGCAGCCTTCAGCGGGGGGGCCGTTTGAATGAGCAGTTCTTC. It is translated as CASSLQRGGRLNEQFF.

This clone was observed once. The V call is TRBV6-1, the J call TRBJ1-2; 10 bases fit TRBD1. The junction had 4 bases not matched to a gene; V was cut back by 2 bases and J by 4 bases. CDR1 is MNHNS and CDR2 is SASEGT in the germline V gene. The CDR3 sequence is 15 residues long. DNA of the CDR3: TGTGCCAGCAGTGAACTGACAGGGGGCTTCTATGGCTACACCTTC. Its protein product is CASSELTGGFYGYTF.

The rearrangement uses TRBV10-2 and TRBJ2-7; 10 bases align to TRBD1. Losses at the gene ends were 6 bases for V and 1 base for J; bases not matched to a gene: 6. The CDR3 totals 15 residues. Germline V lookup: CDR1 WSHSY, CDR2 SAAADI. For the CDR3, the DNA is TGCGCCAGCAGGTCCCGGGACAGGGGTTCCTACGAGCAGTACTTC. Its protein is CASRSRDRGSYEQYF.

This sequence joins TRBV6-5 and TRBJ2-1; D ambiguous. This CDR3 comprises 14 residues. Germline CDR1 is MNHEY and CDR2 is SVGAGI. V was cut by 6 bases and J by 10 bases, with 19 bases left in between. The chain's CDR3 is CASSQGPAGVEQFF. The CDR3 DNA sequence: TGTGCCAGCAGCCAAGGGCCCGCTGGTGTGGAGCAGTTCTTC.

This CDR3 reads CASSSPGTPKEQYF. In nucleotides, the CDR3 is TGTGCCAGCAGTTCCCCCGGGACCCCCAAAGAGCAGTACTTC. The rearrangement uses TRBV6-6 and TRBJ2-7; D may correspond to TRBD1 or TRBD2 (5 bases each). This CDR3 is built from 14 residues. The germline V gene has CDR1 MNHNY and CDR2 SVGAGI (reference sequence). V lost 4 bases to trimming and J lost 7 bases, with 17 bases between them.

CDR3 nucleotides: TGTGCCAGCAGCTTTGGACTAGCGGGGGGGATTGGGGAGCTGTTTTTT. This translates into CASSFGLAGGIGELFF. V gene TRBV7-8 combines with J gene TRBJ2-2, with 15 nucleotides matching TRBD2. The CDR3 contains 16 residues. V shed 3 bases and J 8 bases; nucleotides not matched to a gene: 4. Germline CDR1 and CDR2: SGHVS and FQNEAQ. Looking up the rest from reference TRBV7-8 and TRBJ2-2 gives the full variable domain: GAGVSQSPRYKVAKRGQDVALRCDPISGHVSLFWYQQALGQGPEFLTYFQNEAQLDKSGLPSDRFFAERPEGSVSTLKIQRTQQEDSAVYLCASSFGLAGGIGELFFGEGSRLTVL.

V is TRBV2 and J is TRBJ2-7; a possible D gene is TRBD1 (6 bases). In germline, CDR1 is SNHLY, CDR2 FYNNEI. V was trimmed by 4 bases and J by 1 base, leaving 11 bases between them. The length of the CDR3 is 14 residues. CDR3 DNA sequence: TGTGCCAGCAGTGTACAGGGTGGGTCCTACGAGCAGTACTTC. This encodes CASSVQGGSYEQYF. The full variable domain, completed using reference TRBV2 and TRBJ2-7, is EPEVTQTPSHQVTQMGQEVILRCVPISNHLYFYWYRQILGQKVEFLVSFYNNEISEKSEIFDDQFSVERPDGSNFTLKIRSTKLEDSAMYFCASSVQGGSYEQYFGPGTRLTVT.

This chain uses TRBV10-3 with TRBJ1-3; weak D call: TRBD1 (5 bases). This CDR3 is built from 16 residues. The germline gives CDR1 ENHRY, CDR2 SYGVKD. V was pared by 3 bases and J by 0 bases, with 12 bases between. The DNA for the CDR3 is TGTGCCATCAGTGACGGGGCACCCTACTCTGGAAACACCATATATTTT. Protein product: CAISDGAPYSGNTIYF.

V and J are TRBV5-4 and TRBJ2-3, with D possibly called TRBD1 or TRBD2 (6 bases each). The ends were cut back, 0 bases at V and 7 bases at J, with 15 bases in the middle. The CDR3 covers 15 residues. CDR1 and CDR2 from the germline V gene are SGHNT and YYREEE (reference sequence). CDR3: CASSLGLGGIYTQYF. The CDR3 DNA reads as TGTGCCAGCAGCTTGGGTCTAGGGGGGATTTATACGCAGTATTTT. The full variable domain, rest sourced from reference TRBV5-4 and TRBJ2-3, is ETGVTQSPTHLIKTRGQQVTLRCSSQSGHNTVSWYQQALGQGPQFIFQYYREEENGRGNFPPRFSGLQFPNYSSELNVNALELDDSALYLCASSLGLGGIYTQYFGPGTRLTVL.

The chain uses TRBV12-2 and TRBJ1-2. TRBV12-2 is a pseudogene segment. The length of the CDR3 is 14 residues. Here the CDR3 reads CASRLGRGGYGYTF. CDR3 DNA sequence: TGTGCAAGTCGCTTAGGACGGGGTGGGTATGGCTACACCTTC.

This chain links TRBV5-1 with TRBJ2-3; D gene unclear. V was clipped by 4 bases and J by 7 bases, with 16 bases between them. From germline, CDR1 is SGHRS and CDR2 YFSETQ. The CDR3 extends over 14 amino acids. CDR3 nucleotides: TGCGCCAGCAGCCCTGTGGTAGTGGCAAATACGCAGTATTTT. It yields the protein CASSPVVVANTQYF. Full variable domain (outside the CDR3, taken from reference TRBV5-1 and TRBJ2-3): KAGVTQTPRYLIKTRGQQVTLSCSPISGHRSVSWYQQTPGQGLQFLFEYFSETQRNKGNFPGRFSGRQFSNSRSEMNVSTLELGDSALYLCASSPVVVANTQYFGPGTRLTVL.

The chain recombines TRBV18 with TRBJ2-2, with D hard to call. From germline, CDR1 is KGHSH and CDR2 LQKENI. The CDR3 totals 13 residues. The germline V and J ends were trimmed by 2 bases and 1 base, with 2 bases remaining between them. In nucleotides, the CDR3 is TGTGCCAGCTCACCATTGAACACCGGGGAGCTGTTTTTT. Amino acid sequence: CASSPLNTGELFF.

The chain combines TRBV7-8 with TRBJ1-3, with TRBD1 identical over 7 bases. Per germline, CDR1 SGHVS and CDR2 FQNEAQ. CDR3 size: 17 residues. The V segment lost 5 bases and the J segment 0 bases; nucleotides outside the gene matches: 10. CDR3 amino acids: CASSHPGQTYSGNTIYF. CDR3 DNA sequence: TGTGCCAGCAGCCACCCGGGACAGACGTACTCTGGAAACACCATATATTTT.

In its sample, this clone was seen a few times. The chain carries TRBV5-3 and TRBJ1-2; possible D gene TRBD1, 6 bases. TRBV5-3 belongs to the ORF category, with a function that is uncertain. This CDR3 is built from 16 residues. V shed 4 bases and J shed 4 bases, with 20 bases lying between them. The CDR3 reads CARSHVGFRGTYGYTF. The CDR3 region has the DNA TGTGCCAGAAGCCATGTGGGGTTCAGGGGCACCTATGGCTACACCTTC.

This clone was counted only a few times. The chain combines TRBV7-3 with TRBJ2-3, with TRBD2 matching 9 bases. This CDR3 spans 14 amino acids. The V and J ends lost 0 bases and 5 bases, in that order; junction bases with no gene match: 0. CDR1 SGHTA and CDR2 FQGTGA come from the germline V gene. This CDR3 is CASSLTSGGDTQYF. The CDR3 coding sequence is TGTGCCAGCAGCTTAACTAGCGGGGGAGATACGCAGTATTTT. The whole variable domain, remainder taken from reference TRBV7-3 and TRBJ2-3, is GAGVSQTPSNKVTEKGKYVELRCDPISGHTALYWYRQSLGQGPEFLIYFQGTGAADDSGLPNDRFFAVRPEGSVSTLKIQRTERGDSAVYLCASSLTSGGDTQYFGPGTRLTVL.

J is TRBJ1-2 and V is TRBV7-2; D perhaps matches TRBD1 (6 bases). In germline, CDR1 is SGHTA, CDR2 FQGNSA. V lost 5 bases, J lost 0 bases, and 13 bases lay in between. This CDR3 has 15 residues. CDR3 nucleotides: TGTGCCAGCAGCCGCCCGGGGGCAGCTAACTATGGCTACACCTTC. This translates into CASSRPGAANYGYTF.